The rows below give T cell receptor beta chains drawn from one sample of a study of graft-versus-host responses after intestinal transplantation. These receptors' targets are unknown. Generated by immunoSEQ multiplex PCR, the TCRdb table keeps only in-frame clones and is missing some. The sample shows around 100,000 clones, 87% of them seen only once. The source was unstimulated CD4+ T cells sorted from spleen or lymph node cells, collected before transplant. The origin of the receptors is a human donor who was the organ donor for an intestinal transplant. Both conserved end residues are part of each CDR3. The D gene is left open where the match is weak. The size of a clone is reported for some rows only, either as once, few or many, or as a class for expanded clones.

clone_size d_call j_call v_call cdr3_aa cdr3_nt
NA TRBD1 TRBJ1-2 TRBV5-6 CASSVPTGGGIWGYTF TGTGCCAGCAGCGTCCCTACAGGGGGCGGAATATGGGGCTACACCTTC
NA NA TRBJ1-1 TRBV30 CAWSVRSNAAAAFF TGTGCCTGGAGTGTAAGAAGCAACGCTGCCGCAGCTTTCTTT
NA NA TRBJ1-2 TRBV27 CASSSRHLAHGYTF TGTGCCAGCAGCTCGCGGCACCTCGCCCATGGCTACACCTTC
NA NA TRBJ1-5 TRBV7-9 CASSLGGVNQPQHF TGTGCCAGCAGCTTAGGAGGGGTCAATCAGCCCCAGCATTTT
NA NA TRBJ1-5 TRBV15 CATRGGYSNQPQHF TGTGCCACCAGAGGGGGTTATAGCAATCAGCCCCAGCATTTT
NA NA TRBJ1-2 TRBV7-9 CASSYLKGGTTNYGYTF TGTGCCAGCAGCTATTTAAAAGGGGGTACTACTAACTATGGCTACACCTTC
NA NA TRBJ2-7 TRBV2 CASTWRIRYEQYF TGTGCCAGCACTTGGCGAATACGGTACGAGCAGTACTTC
NA TRBD2 TRBJ2-1 TRBV7-6 CASSPGLGNEQFF TGTGCCAGCAGCCCGGGACTAGGGAATGAGCAGTTCTTC
NA NA TRBJ2-1 TRBV9 CASSPGEFSNEQFF TGTGCCAGCAGTCCCGGGGAGTTCAGCAATGAGCAGTTCTTC
once NA TRBJ2-5 TRBV7-6 CASSLVLQGETQYF TGTGCCAGCAGCTTAGTTCTTCAGGGGGAGACCCAGTACTTC
NA NA TRBJ1-5 TRBV19 CASSDSGASNQPQHF TGTGCCAGTAGTGACTCAGGGGCTAGCAATCAGCCCCAGCATTTT
NA TRBD1 TRBJ1-2 TRBV28 CASSPGQGMRLWGYTF TGTGCCAGCAGCCCAGGACAGGGGATGAGGCTCTGGGGCTACACCTTC
few TRBD1 TRBJ1-2 TRBV18 CASSHKQGASFYGYTF TGTGCCAGCTCACACAAACAGGGGGCGTCCTTCTATGGCTACACCTTC
NA NA TRBJ2-1 TRBV10-3 CASQPGGPSGEQFF TGTGCCTCCCAACCGGGGGGCCCCTCCGGTGAGCAGTTCTTC
NA TRBD2 TRBJ2-1 TRBV2 CASSDPEERGVHNEQFF TGTGCCAGCAGCGACCCCGAGGAGCGGGGGGTACACAATGAGCAGTTCTTC
NA NA TRBJ2-3 TRBV5-6 CASSLASVGDTQYF TGTGCCAGCAGCTTGGCTAGCGTGGGAGATACGCAGTATTTT
few NA TRBJ1-6 TRBV5-4 CASSLPPSPLHF TGTGCCAGCAGCTTGCCGCCATCACCCCTCCACTTT
NA TRBD2 TRBJ2-1 TRBV6-5 CASGLAGGPHNEQFF TGTGCCAGCGGCTTAGCGGGGGGGCCCCACAATGAGCAGTTCTTC
NA NA TRBJ1-1 TRBV5-1 CASSLTGWGIGTEAFF TGCGCCAGCAGCTTAACAGGGTGGGGAATAGGCACTGAAGCTTTCTTT
NA TRBD1 TRBJ1-2 TRBV6-1 CASSFMDRAEGYTF TGTGCCAGCAGTTTTATGGACAGGGCGGAAGGCTACACCTTC
NA TRBD1 TRBJ1-5 TRBV19 CASSTLWDRHNQPQHF TGTGCCAGTAGTACTTTATGGGACAGGCACAATCAGCCCCAGCATTTT
NA NA TRBJ2-1 TRBV7-2 CASSLAGGALYNEQFF TGTGCCAGCAGCTTAGCGGGGGGAGCTTTATACAATGAGCAGTTCTTC
NA NA TRBJ2-7 TRBV11-2 CASSFDQTYEQYF TGTGCCAGCAGCTTTGACCAGACCTACGAGCAGTACTTC
NA NA TRBJ1-5 TRBV2 CASSVEGGQPQHF TGTGCCAGCAGTGTGGAGGGAGGTCAGCCCCAGCATTTT
NA TRBD2 TRBJ2-7 TRBV6-1 CASRSGGMSEQYF TGTGCCAGCAGGTCCGGGGGGATGAGCGAGCAGTACTTC
NA TRBD1 TRBJ1-2 TRBV28 CASTLPGQNYGYTF TGTGCCAGCACCCTACCGGGACAGAACTATGGCTACACCTTC
NA NA TRBJ1-6 TRBV6-4 CASSERAWNSPLHF TGTGCCAGCAGTGAACGTGCTTGGAATTCACCCCTCCACTTT
NA NA TRBJ2-5 TRBV20-1 CRTGVQETQYF TGCCGAACGGGGGTCCAAGAGACCCAGTACTTC
NA NA TRBJ1-4 TRBV28 CASSSTGLGSKEKLFF TGTGCCAGCAGTTCCACAGGGCTCGGGTCTAAAGAAAAACTGTTTTTT
NA NA TRBJ2-6 TRBV5-6 CASSYYTRGAGANVLTF TGTGCCAGCAGCTACTACACCAGGGGGGCCGGGGCCAACGTCCTGACTTTC
NA NA TRBJ1-4 TRBV9 CASSKQGTNEKLFF TGTGCCAGCAGCAAACAGGGAACTAATGAAAAACTGTTTTTT
NA NA TRBJ2-1 TRBV5-4 CASSRPGTHNEQFF TGTGCCAGCAGCCGCCCCGGGACCCACAATGAGCAGTTCTTC
NA NA TRBJ1-2 TRBV5-6 CASSLATEYGYTF TGTGCCAGCAGCTTGGCGACAGAATATGGCTACACCTTC
few NA TRBJ2-3 TRBV6-1 CAISGGDTQYF TGTGCCATTTCAGGGGGGGATACGCAGTATTTT
NA TRBD2 TRBJ2-2 TRBV7-6 CASSKRGGNTGELFF TGTGCCAGCAGCAAGCGGGGGGGCAACACCGGGGAGCTGTTTTTT